This T cell receptor beta chain was recovered during a study of neurological immune-mediated disorders (dated by TCRdb to the late 2010s). In the study overall: Using UMI-based sequencing, the study compared peripheral blood TCR-beta repertoires from patients with HTLV-I-associated myelopathy (HAM/TSP), patients with multiple sclerosis, and healthy controls. The roughly 110 TCR-beta libraries covered PBMC samples along with longitudinal samples, technical triplicates, and paired sorted CD4+ and CD8+ T-cell subsets. The cohort included 60 to 75 subjects: some 14 with HAM/TSP, approximately 34 with multiple sclerosis, and roughly 20 healthy controls.

The CDR3 goes from the cysteine to the phenylalanine over 12 residues. Just the 36-base CDR3 DNA is kept, in frame starting at base 1. Based on the germline V gene, the CDR1 and CDR2 sequences are SGHRS and YFSETQ. The junction shows trimming of 6 bases on V and 3 bases on J, plus 10 bases between the germline ends. To synthesize cDNA, template-switch 5'RACE was performed with a primer carrying a 10-nucleotide random unique molecular identifier so that each TCR transcript was tagged. Over 180 million TCR-beta sequences, covering 15-18 subjects, were produced in each sequencing run. The RNeasy kit was used to extract total RNA. The KAPA Real-time Library Amplification kit was used to amplify TCR-beta VDJ regions with primers for the TCR constant region and the 5'RACE anchor. Sample indexes and Illumina adaptors were added in a first PCR, after which library yield was increased in a second PCR. The roughly 650 bp TCR product was size-selected on a 2% E-gel SizeSelection system after Ampure bead purification. Library quality was checked on a Bioanalyzer, concentration was measured with Qubit, and libraries were quantified with the Kapa Library Quantification kit before pooling. Paired-end 2 x 150 bp sequencing of the libraries was performed on an Illumina HiSeq 2500. To increase sequence diversity, roughly 24-31% phiX was spiked into each library pool. The paper's data handling went like this. Quality-filtered reads were processed with the UMI-based MiGEC pipeline, which removed over 75% of raw TCR sequences during error correction. IMGT germline references were used for alignment of VDJ genes, and clonotypes were defined by a unique CDR3 amino acid sequence together with V-J genes. Clonal expansion, Shannon diversity, and CDR3 relatedness (CalcPairwiseDistances, ClusterSamples) were evaluated with VDJtools, and phylogenetic trees were built with CLCbio workbench. A clone was classed as expanded if it had 8 or more unique UMIs, a cutoff based on coefficient-of-variation modelling across technical triplicates. TCRdb took the public reads, trimmed them with fastp at Q25, ran MiXCR for clone calling and kept in-frame beta chains. Every CDR3 protein is listed once, alongside the most common genes and DNA of its rows. These V and J calls derive from TCRdb rather than the authors' analysis. The sample table shows fewer than 25,000 distinct CDR3 sequences, and 10% to 15% are seen once. The ten largest clones represent around 13% of the sample.

This clonotype was found many times. Its antigen is currently not known. No clone much larger than this one lies a single base away; base qualities are absent. Here is what the overall study found, with its caveats: TCR clonal expansion was highest in HAM/TSP patients and lowest in MS patients, with MS patients falling below even healthy controls. No identical CDR3 amino acid sequences were shared among expanded clones across subjects, suggesting private TCR-beta repertoires in all groups.

For the unsorted PBMC libraries, 2 million PBMCs were stored in RNAlater at -80 degrees C until RNA extraction and were used to generate the libraries. Peripheral blood was subjected to Ficoll-Hypaque density gradient centrifugation to isolate PBMCs, which were then cryopreserved in liquid nitrogen. The chain joins TRBV5-1 to TRBJ2-7; the D gene is possibly TRBD1, with 5 bases matching. This TCR was sampled from a woman in her fifties or sixties with HTLV-1-associated myelopathy (HAM/TSP). Material: PBMCs. The DNA sequence follows: TGCGCCAGCAACTCCGACAGCTACGAGCAGTACTTC. This sequence encodes CASNSDSYEQYF.